The 30 T cell receptor beta chains listed next were all sequenced from one sample in a study of blood T cell repertoires in COVID-19. Assay: immunoSEQ multiplex PCR; the TCRdb copy retains only in-frame clones and omits some. The sample records some 100,000 clones, about 80% being singletons. The sample taken for sequencing was peripheral blood. The receptors come from a woman in her 50s with acute or convalescent COVID-19.

The rearrangement uses TRBV19 and TRBJ2-7; D possibly corresponds to TRBD1 (5 bases). Germline loops: CDR1 LNHDA, CDR2 SQIVND (reference sequence). V gave up 5 bases and J gave up 2 bases, with 16 bases separating them. The length of the CDR3 is 15 residues. CDR3 amino acids: CASSLDITGPYEQYF. The CDR3 nucleotides read TGTGCCAGTAGTCTCGACATTACAGGTCCCTACGAGCAGTACTTC. The complete variable domain, with remaining parts taken from reference TRBV19 and TRBJ2-7, reads DGGITQSPKYLFRKEGQNVTLSCEQNLNHDAMYWYRQDPGQGLRLIYYSQIVNDFQKGDIAEGYSVSREKKESFPLTVTSAQKNPTAFYLCASSLDITGPYEQYFGPGTRLTVT.

In nucleotides, the CDR3 is TGTGCCAGCAGCTTTAGGGGCAAACCCTACAATGAGCAGTTCTTC. This encodes CASSFRGKPYNEQFF. The rearrangement joins TRBV13 to TRBJ2-1; the D gene is possibly TRBD1 (5 bases). The CDR3 spans 15 residues. Germline V lookup: CDR1 PRHDT, CDR2 FYEKMQ (reference sequence). Trimming took off 3 bases at V and 2 bases at J, with 11 bases between the two ends.

This rearrangement joins TRBV7-8 to TRBJ1-5; no reliable D call. Trimming stripped 3 bases from V and 3 bases from J, with 15 bases between. The CDR3 runs to 16 residues. Germline CDR1 and CDR2: SGHVS and FQNEAQ. As DNA, the CDR3 is TGTGCCAGCAGCTTCGAGCAGTCTGGGCTCAATCAGCCCCAGCATTTT. This translates into CASSFEQSGLNQPQHF. The variable domain in full, completed from reference TRBV7-8 and TRBJ1-5, reads GAGVSQSPRYKVAKRGQDVALRCDPISGHVSLFWYQQALGQGPEFLTYFQNEAQLDKSGLPSDRFFAERPEGSVSTLKIQRTQQEDSAVYLCASSFEQSGLNQPQHFGDGTRLSIL.

This chain connects TRBV5-6 to TRBJ1-5; TRBD1 agrees at 7 bases. CDR1 and CDR2 from the germline V gene are SGHDT and YYEEEE. The CDR3 has 16 residues. V trimming: 4 bases; J trimming: 3 bases; junction bases outside the gene matches: 10. This CDR3 is CASSPSYRGTNQPQHF. CDR3 in DNA: TGTGCCAGCAGCCCATCTTACAGGGGCACCAATCAGCCCCAGCATTTT.

The chain joins TRBV28 to TRBJ2-7; no definite D call. Germline values: CDR1 MDHEN, CDR2 SYDVKM. The CDR3 sequence is 12 residues long. V was pared by 4 bases and J by 4 bases, with 8 bases between. The CDR3 reads CASSSPRYEQYF. The CDR3 nucleotides are TGTGCCAGCAGTTCCCCTCGTTACGAGCAGTACTTC.

V is TRBV5-1 and J is TRBJ1-1, with 8 bases fitting TRBD1. The ends lost 2 bases at V and 8 bases at J; junction bases unmatched: 5. The CDR3 consists of 13 residues. CDR1 and CDR2 from the germline V gene are SGHRS and YFSETQ. The CDR3 coding sequence is TGCGCCAGCAGCTTCTCAGGGGGCGGGGAAGCTTTCTTT. It specifies CASSFSGGGEAFF.

The CDR3 DNA reads as TGTGCCACCAGCAGAGATCAAGGAGAGGGGGCATATGGCTACACCTTC. It is translated as CATSRDQGEGAYGYTF. This chain connects TRBV15 to TRBJ1-2; TRBD1 matches at 7 bases. V gave up 0 bases and J gave up 5 bases; unmatched junction bases: 9. Germline CDR1 and CDR2: LNHNV and YYDKDF (reference sequence). This CDR3 has 16 residues.

This clone appeared once. The CDR3 DNA sequence: TGTGCCAGCTGGAGCCCCGCAACTAATGAAAAACTGTTTTTT. It specifies CASWSPATNEKLFF. The chain combines TRBV28 with TRBJ1-4; D uncertain. Germline V gives CDR1 MDHEN, CDR2 SYDVKM. CDR3 size: 14 residues. V gave up 8 bases and J gave up 0 bases, with 10 bases separating them.

V gene TRBV7-2 combines with J gene TRBJ2-2; 7 positions agree with TRBD2. The germline V gene encodes CDR1 SGHTA and CDR2 FQGNSA. Losses at the gene ends were 5 bases for V and 4 bases for J; bases not matched to a gene: 7. The CDR3 spans 15 residues. In DNA, the CDR3 is TGTGCCAGCAGCCTACAGACGGGGGGCACCGGGGAGCTGTTTTTT. As protein: CASSLQTGGTGELFF.

The chain uses TRBV6-5 and TRBJ1-2; weak D call: TRBD1 (6 bases). The CDR3 is 16 residues long. Germline V lookup: CDR1 MNHEY, CDR2 SVGAGI. V was clipped by 2 bases and J by 4 bases, with 17 bases between them. The CDR3 reads CASSYGGAAVRYGYTF. The DNA of the CDR3 is TGTGCCAGCAGTTACGGGGGCGCGGCAGTACGCTATGGCTACACCTTC.

This sequence joins TRBV5-1 and TRBJ2-2; 7 bases match TRBD1. Losses at the gene ends were 5 bases for V and 4 bases for J; bases not matched to a gene: 8. CDR1 and CDR2 (germline): SGHRS, YFSETQ. The CDR3 contains 15 residues. CDR3 DNA sequence: TGCGCCAGCAGAAGAGGGACAGTCACCACCGGGGAGCTGTTTTTT. This sequence encodes CASRRGTVTTGELFF.

The gene calls are TRBV6-5 and TRBJ1-5; 8 bases are a match to TRBD1. Germline values: CDR1 MNHEY, CDR2 SVGAGI. The junction had 9 bases not matched to a gene; V was cut back by 4 bases and J by 7 bases. This CDR3 comprises 15 residues. The CDR3 DNA reads TGTGCCAGCAGTTCCAGAAGAACAGGGGGACAGCCCCAGCATTTT. Its protein product is CASSSRRTGGQPQHF.

This clone appeared a single time. The chain has TRBV2 and TRBJ1-5; D ambiguous. There are 15 residues in the CDR3. The germline V gene has CDR1 SNHLY and CDR2 FYNNEI. The V end was cut by 7 bases, the J end by 0 bases, with 13 bases between. The CDR3 region is CASTPDRHSNQPQHF. CDR3 DNA sequence: TGTGCCAGCACCCCAGACCGACATAGCAATCAGCCCCAGCATTTT.

This chain uses TRBV10-3 with TRBJ1-1, with 10 positions matching TRBD1. The CDR3 totals 16 residues. J lost 6 bases, V lost 4 bases, and 11 bases had no gene match. Germline V gene data show CDR1 as ENHRY and CDR2 as SYGVKD. The CDR3 spells CAISAGQGFWGAEAFF. The DNA for the CDR3 is TGTGCCATCAGTGCGGGACAGGGGTTTTGGGGCGCTGAAGCTTTCTTT.

V is TRBV14 and J is TRBJ1-4; 7 nucleotides line up with TRBD1. Germline CDR1 and CDR2: SGHDN and FVKESK. This CDR3 has 16 residues. V was pared by 3 bases and J by 8 bases, with 12 bases of the junction left unmatched. The CDR3, as DNA: TGTGCCAGCAGCCAGGACTCCCGACAGGGAGCAGAAAAACTGTTTTTT. It codes for CASSQDSRQGAEKLFF.

This chain joins TRBV5-1 and TRBJ1-2; 9 positions agree with TRBD1. After removal of 4 bases from V and 6 bases from J, the junction contained 13 bases not matched to a gene. The germline CDR1 and CDR2 sequences are SGHRS and YFSETQ. The CDR3 sequence is 16 residues long. In nucleotides, the CDR3 is TGCGCCAGCAGCCGGATGGGACAGGGAACCGCGGATGGCTACACCTTC. Translated, it gives CASSRMGQGTADGYTF.

The chain combines TRBV9 with TRBJ2-3; 11 nucleotides align to TRBD2. Germline CDR1 and CDR2: SGDLS and YYNGEE. V gave up 4 bases and J gave up 7 bases; unmatched junction bases: 11. The CDR3 runs 16 residues. The CDR3 loop is CASSKRSSGGANTQYF. CDR3 nucleotide sequence: TGTGCCAGCAGCAAAAGGAGTAGCGGGGGGGCGAATACGCAGTATTTT. The entire variable domain, with the rest obtained from reference TRBV9 and TRBJ2-3, is as follows: DSGVTQTPKHLITATGQRVTLRCSPRSGDLSVYWYQQSLDQGLQFLIQYYNGEERAKGNILERFSAQQFPDLHSELNLSSLELGDSALYFCASSKRSSGGANTQYFGPGTRLTVL.

V and J are TRBV3-1 (or the pseudogene TRBV3-2) and TRBJ2-7; 11 nucleotides match TRBD2. The CDR3 extends over 15 amino acids. The trim removed 4 bases at V and 4 bases at J, leaving 6 bases unmatched. The germline CDR1 and CDR2 sequences are LGHDT and YNNKEL (reference sequence). CDR3 bases: TGTGCCAGCAGCCCAACTAGCGGGGGCAATTACGAGCAGTACTTC. Protein product: CASSPTSGGNYEQYF.

The J gene is TRBJ1-1, the V gene TRBV27, with D perhaps matching TRBD1 (6 bases). This CDR3 is built from 15 residues. CDR1 and CDR2 from the germline V gene are MNHEY and SMNVEV (reference sequence). The germline V and J ends were trimmed by 2 bases and 4 bases, with 14 bases remaining between them. The CDR3 sequence: CASSLNGGPITEAFF. Here the CDR3 DNA reads TGTGCCAGCAGTTTAAACGGGGGGCCGATCACTGAAGCTTTCTTT.

The sample holds a few counts of this clone. J is TRBJ2-7 and V is TRBV6-8, with D hard to call. Germline V gene lookup returns CDR1 MNHGY and CDR2 SAAAGT. V was shortened by 6 bases and J by 1 base, with 7 bases between the two germline ends. CDR3 size: 12 residues. The DNA of the CDR3 is TGTGCCAGCAGATCCACTTCCTACGAGCAGTACTTC. Translating gives CASRSTSYEQYF.

As for this clone: The germline gene is not matched at one end of the junction; a read error may be the cause. The chain uses TRBV5-1 and TRBJ2-3, with D perhaps given as TRBD1 or TRBD2 (5 bases each). Germline V gene sequence: CDR1 SGHRS, CDR2 YFSETQ. This CDR3 contains 13 residues. The CDR3 here is CASSLGVADTQYF. CDR3 sequence (DNA): TGCGCCAGCAGTTTGGGGGTAGCGGATACGCAGTATTTT.

The chain combines TRBV5-6 with TRBJ1-1, with 7 bases aligning to TRBD1. This CDR3 has 15 residues. Germline values: CDR1 SGHDT, CDR2 YYEEEE. Germline trimming cut 0 bases from V and 4 bases from J; bases unmatched to any gene: 6. CDR3 sequence reads: CASSLGTGGSTEAFF. CDR3 bases: TGTGCCAGCAGCTTGGGGACAGGAGGAAGCACTGAAGCTTTCTTT.

The chain recombines TRBV5-4 with TRBJ1-3; a weak D match, TRBD1 (5 bases). The CDR3 sequence is 14 residues long. The germline V gene has CDR1 SGHNT and CDR2 YYREEE (reference sequence). V lost 3 bases to trimming and J lost 0 bases, with 7 bases between them. The CDR3 loop is CASSSTVSGNTIYF. The CDR3 DNA reads TGTGCCAGCAGCTCGACAGTCTCTGGAAACACCATATATTTT.

V usage is TRBV29-1 and J usage is TRBJ1-2, with D uncertain. This CDR3 is built from 12 residues. Germline V lookup: CDR1 SQVTM, CDR2 ANQGSEA. Trimming shortened V by 5 bases and J by 4 bases, and 11 bases separated the two germline ends. CDR3 residues: CSVSPQVYGYTF. CDR3 sequence (DNA): TGCAGCGTTTCTCCGCAGGTCTATGGCTACACCTTC.

The V and J genes are TRBV18 and TRBJ2-3; 11 nucleotides match TRBD2. The CDR3 spans 14 residues. J was trimmed by 4 bases and V by 3 bases; bases with no gene match: 0. Germline V CDR1 and CDR2: KGHSH, LQKENI. CDR3: CASSPGLAADTQYF. In DNA form, the CDR3 reads TGTGCCAGCTCACCGGGACTAGCGGCAGATACGCAGTATTTT.

The sample holds one count of this clone. The rearrangement links TRBV28 to TRBJ2-1; the D is unclear. The V gene's germline CDR1 is MDHEN and CDR2 SYDVKM. V was clipped by 10 bases and J by 6 bases, with 16 bases between them. The CDR3 totals 13 residues. In DNA, the CDR3 is TGTGCCACCACGATCCCGCCAGTCAATGAGCAGTTCTTC. Amino acids: CATTIPPVNEQFF.

The chain uses TRBV5-4 and TRBJ2-1; a weak D match, TRBD2 (6 bases). Germline V gene data show CDR1 as SGHNT and CDR2 as YYREEE (reference sequence). V was cut by 2 bases and J by 2 bases, with 11 bases left in between. This CDR3 is built from 15 residues. The CDR3 spells CASSFQGGAYNEQFF. The CDR3 nucleotides are TGTGCCAGCAGCTTCCAGGGAGGTGCCTACAATGAGCAGTTCTTC.

The chain uses TRBV15 and TRBJ1-3; D is unclear. CDR1 is LNHNV, CDR2 YYDKDF, per germline (reference sequence). The CDR3 totals 17 residues. Trimming cost V 0 bases and J 0 bases, with 12 bases left between them. In nucleotides, the CDR3 is TGTGCCACCAGCAGAGATATCGGTATAACCTCTGGAAACACCATATATTTT. It encodes CATSRDIGITSGNTIYF.

The chain couples TRBV19 to TRBJ1-5; TRBD1 matches 8 bases. The germline V gene encodes CDR1 LNHDA and CDR2 SQIVND (reference sequence). Unmatched junction bases numbered 7, after V lost 3 bases and J lost 6 bases. CDR3 length: 15 residues. CDR3 bases: TGTGCCAGTAGTATCCCCGGGACAGGATCTCAGCCCCAGCATTTT. The encoded protein is CASSIPGTGSQPQHF.

The genes are TRBV2 and TRBJ1-2; D is perhaps TRBD1 (6 bases). CDR1 is SNHLY, CDR2 FYNNEI, per germline. The CDR3 runs to 15 residues. V lost 5 bases, J lost 8 bases, and 21 bases lay in between. The CDR3 reads CASSYGGWAGGGYTF. CDR3 nucleotides: TGTGCCAGCAGTTACGGGGGCTGGGCGGGGGGCGGCTACACCTTC.